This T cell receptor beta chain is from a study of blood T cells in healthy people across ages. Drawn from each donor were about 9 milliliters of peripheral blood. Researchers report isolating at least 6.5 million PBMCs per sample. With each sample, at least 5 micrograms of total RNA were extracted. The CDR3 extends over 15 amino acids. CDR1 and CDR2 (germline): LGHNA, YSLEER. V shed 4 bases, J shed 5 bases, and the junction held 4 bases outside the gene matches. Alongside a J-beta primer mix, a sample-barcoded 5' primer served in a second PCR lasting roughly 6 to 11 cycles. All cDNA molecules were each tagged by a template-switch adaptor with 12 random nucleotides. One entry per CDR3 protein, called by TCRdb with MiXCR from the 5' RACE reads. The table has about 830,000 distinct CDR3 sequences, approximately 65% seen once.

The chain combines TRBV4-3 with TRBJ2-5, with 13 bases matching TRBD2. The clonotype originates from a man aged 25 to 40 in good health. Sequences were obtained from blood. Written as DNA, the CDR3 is TGCGCCAGCAGCCTATGGACTAGCGGGGGCGAGACCCAGTACTTC. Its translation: CASSLWTSGGETQYF.